This TCR beta chain was identified during a study of CD8+ T cells in alopecia areata (dated by TCRdb to 2017 to 2018). Concerning the study at large: The treated patients, all with moderate-to-severe alopecia areata, were enrolled in an open-label pilot trial of oral tofacitinib given at 5 to 10 mg twice daily. In treated patients, disease severity was measured using the SALT score, which gives the percentage of scalp surface area affected. The RNA source kit depended on sample type: the PAXgene miRNA kit for fixed scalp, the miRNeasy kit for PBMCs, and the RNeasy kit for mouse skin. High-throughput TCRbeta sequencing was used to examine T cell clonal expansion in alopecia areata in both the C3H/HeJ mouse model and human patients. In humans, TCRbeta sequencing was performed on scalp tissue and on sorted CD4+ and CD8+ peripheral blood T cells from healthy controls and from patients with patchy or totalis/universalis alopecia areata. Biopsies were taken from tofacitinib-treated patients at baseline and at 4 and 24 weeks of treatment, and a later scalp biopsy was taken in several of the tofacitinib-treated patients. TCRbeta CDR3 regions were amplified by immunoSEQ multiplex PCR with 35 Vbeta forward and 13 Jbeta reverse primers. Scalp clonality was compared across normal scalp (n=4), patchy alopecia areata scalp (n=8), and alopecia totalis/universalis scalp (n=8). Patients received tofacitinib for 6 to 18 months and were then followed off drug for 6 months to check for delayed response and recurrence. What the authors observed across the whole study: Compared with mice, TCR sequences shared between patients were less clear, possibly partly because of HLA diversity across the patient population. Tofacitinib significantly lowered scalp clonality and the number of expanded CD8+ clones among the top 100 scalp clones. Scalp TCR repertoire analysis is complicated because resident alphabeta T cells in normal human skin are also sequenced, whereas mouse skin is dominated by gammadelta T cells. Compared with normal scalp, lesional scalp had higher clonality and more expanded CD8+ clones, particularly in alopecia totalis/universalis, a pattern that suggests antigenic drive. During tofacitinib treatment, many expanded lesional clones remained in scalp and blood, and this persistence may partly explain relapse after treatment is stopped. The treated cohort was small, with a single nonresponder, so links between baseline CD8+ expansion and response need larger studies.

This clone was detected only a few times. What this receptor recognizes is not known. No base-level quality is on record; no much larger clone is a single base apart. Germline trimming: 8 bases from V, 6 bases from J; junction bases outside gene matches: 17. Spanning cysteine to phenylalanine, the CDR3 consists of 16 amino acids. Here the CDR3 DNA is all that survives: 48 bases in frame from base 1. The germline V gene specifies SGHRS as CDR1 and YFSETQ as CDR2. The label giving this sample's time point can be read as: 20 to 30 weeks on oral tofacitinib. Reading the label with the study, this specimen's treatment or condition is: oral pan-JAK inhibitor, 5-10 mg twice daily. From alopecia areata patients, peripheral blood was collected along with lesional scalp punch biopsies. PBMCs were isolated by density centrifugation and stained for CD3, CD4 and CD8, and CD4+ and CD8+ T cells were sorted on a FACSAria.

Receptors were amplified or captured by the immunoSEQ multiplex PCR assay. RNA was extracted from all samples and reverse transcribed into cDNA as template for TCR sequencing. First-strand cDNA was synthesized using SuperScript III with a 2:1 mix of oligo-dT and random hexamers. Amplification bias was assessed with a synthetic immune receptor repertoire, and residual bias was removed computationally. The original methods were these. Raw reads were preprocessed to remove errors, and CDR3 was defined by IMGT conventions from the conserved cysteine to phenylalanine. Clonality was computed as 1 minus the Shannon entropy, with the entropy normalized by log2 of the number of productive unique TCRs. Whether scalp clones were CD4 or CD8 was inferred by matching scalp TCRbeta sequences against CD4 and CD8 repertoires sorted from blood. TCRdb stores this immuneACCESS table with in-frame sequences only. Part of the clones is absent; in the studies checked, under half of the shortfall reflects unresolved V genes, and no reason is known for the rest. V, J and clone size reflect that table, while D and trimming were determined from the DNA. The sample data list approximately 170,000 clones, and around 59% of these were observed just once. The top ten constitute about 14% of the sample.

The starting material was CD4+ T cells sorted from blood, obtained at week 24, from a patient treated with tofacitinib. This receptor was obtained from a human donor with alopecia areata. The chain couples TRBV5-1 to TRBJ2-5, with 9 middle bases fitting TRBD1. The base sequence is TGCGCCAGTAATTTGGAGATAACAGGGGGCGCGCAGACCCAGTACTTC. Translated, it gives CASNLEITGGAQTQYF.